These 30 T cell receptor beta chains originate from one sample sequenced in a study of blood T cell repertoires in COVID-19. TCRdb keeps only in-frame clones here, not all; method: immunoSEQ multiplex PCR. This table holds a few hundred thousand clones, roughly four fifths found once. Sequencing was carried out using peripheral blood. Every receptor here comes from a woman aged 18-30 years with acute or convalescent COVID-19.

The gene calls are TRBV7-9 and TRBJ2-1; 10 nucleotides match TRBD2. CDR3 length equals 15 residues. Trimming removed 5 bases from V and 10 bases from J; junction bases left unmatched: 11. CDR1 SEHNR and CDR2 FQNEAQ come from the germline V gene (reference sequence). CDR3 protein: CASSEGTSVRGEQFF. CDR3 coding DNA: TGTGCCAGCAGCGAAGGGACTAGCGTACGGGGGGAGCAGTTCTTC.

The CDR3 DNA reads TGTGCCAGCTCACCCCCTTCTAGCACAGATACGCAGTATTTT. Protein product: CASSPPSSTDTQYF. The chain employs TRBV18 and TRBJ2-3; D is unclear. Germline V gene lookup returns CDR1 KGHSH and CDR2 LQKENI. The CDR3 is 14 residues long. Trimming pared 3 bases from V and 0 bases from J, leaving 7 bases between.

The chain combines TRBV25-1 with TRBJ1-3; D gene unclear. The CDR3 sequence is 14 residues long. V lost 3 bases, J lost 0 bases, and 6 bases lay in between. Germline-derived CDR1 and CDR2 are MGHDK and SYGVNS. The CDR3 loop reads CASSDHSSGNTIYF. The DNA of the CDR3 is TGTGCCAGCAGTGACCATAGCTCTGGAAACACCATATATTTT.

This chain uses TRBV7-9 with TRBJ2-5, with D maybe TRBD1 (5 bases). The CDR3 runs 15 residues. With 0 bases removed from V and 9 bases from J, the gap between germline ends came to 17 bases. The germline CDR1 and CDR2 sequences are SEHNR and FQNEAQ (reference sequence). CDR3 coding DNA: TGTGCCAGCAGCTTAGCTTTAGGGGCCCAGGATTCCCAGTACTTC. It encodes CASSLALGAQDSQYF.

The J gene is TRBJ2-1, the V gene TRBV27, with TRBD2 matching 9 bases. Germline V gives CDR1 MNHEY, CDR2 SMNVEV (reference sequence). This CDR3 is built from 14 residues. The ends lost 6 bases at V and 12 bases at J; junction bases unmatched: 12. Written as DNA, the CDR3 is TGTGCCAGCAGACCCGGGCTAGCGGGATGGCGGCAGTTCTTC. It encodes CASRPGLAGWRQFF.

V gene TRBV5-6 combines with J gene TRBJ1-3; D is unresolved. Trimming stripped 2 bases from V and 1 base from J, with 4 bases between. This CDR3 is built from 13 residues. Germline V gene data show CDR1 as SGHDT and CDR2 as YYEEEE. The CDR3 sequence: CASSLTSGNTIYF. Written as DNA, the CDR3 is TGTGCCAGCAGCTTAACTTCTGGAAACACCATATATTTT.

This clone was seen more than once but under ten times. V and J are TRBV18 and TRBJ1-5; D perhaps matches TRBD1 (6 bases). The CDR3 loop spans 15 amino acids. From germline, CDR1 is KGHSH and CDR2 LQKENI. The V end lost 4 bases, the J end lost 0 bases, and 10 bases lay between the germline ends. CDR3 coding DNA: TGTGCCAGCTCACAACAGGGTCATAGCAATCAGCCCCAGCATTTT. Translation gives CASSQQGHSNQPQHF.

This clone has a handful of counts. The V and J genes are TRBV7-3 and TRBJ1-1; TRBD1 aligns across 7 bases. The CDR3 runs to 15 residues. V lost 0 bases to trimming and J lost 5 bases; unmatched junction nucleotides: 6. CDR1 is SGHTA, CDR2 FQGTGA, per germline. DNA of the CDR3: TGTGCCAGCAGCTTAACTGGGGGACAGTTAACTGAAGCTTTCTTT. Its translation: CASSLTGGQLTEAFF.

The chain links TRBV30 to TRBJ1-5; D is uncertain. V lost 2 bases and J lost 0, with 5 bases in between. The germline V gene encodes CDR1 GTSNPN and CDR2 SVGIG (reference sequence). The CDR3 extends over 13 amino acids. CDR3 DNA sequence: TGTGCCTGGAGTATCGGTAGCAATCAGCCCCAGCATTTT. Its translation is CAWSIGSNQPQHF. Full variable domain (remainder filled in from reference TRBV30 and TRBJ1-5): SQTIHQWPATLVQPVGSPLSLECTVEGTSNPNLYWYRQAAGRGLQLLFYSVGIGQISSEVPQNLSASRPQDRQFILSSKKLLLSDSGFYLCAWSIGSNQPQHFGDGTRLSIL.

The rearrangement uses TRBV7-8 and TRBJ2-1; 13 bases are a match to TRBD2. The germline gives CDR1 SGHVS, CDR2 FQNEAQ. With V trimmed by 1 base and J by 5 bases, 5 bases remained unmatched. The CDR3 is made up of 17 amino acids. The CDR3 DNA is TGTGCCAGCAGCTTAGGTGGGACTAGCGGGACCCACAATGAGCAGTTCTTC. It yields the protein CASSLGGTSGTHNEQFF.

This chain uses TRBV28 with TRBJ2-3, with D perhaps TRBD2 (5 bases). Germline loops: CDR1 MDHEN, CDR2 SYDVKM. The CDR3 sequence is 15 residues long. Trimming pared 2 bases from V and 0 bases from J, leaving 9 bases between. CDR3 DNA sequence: TGTGCCAGCAGTTTAGGGAGTACTAGCACAGATACGCAGTATTTT. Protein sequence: CASSLGSTSTDTQYF.

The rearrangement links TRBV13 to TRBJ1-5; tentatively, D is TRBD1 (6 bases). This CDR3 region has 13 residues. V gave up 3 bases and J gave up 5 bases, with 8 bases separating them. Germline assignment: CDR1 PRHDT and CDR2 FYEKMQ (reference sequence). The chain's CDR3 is CASSFGGDQPQHF. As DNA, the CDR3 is TGTGCCAGCAGCTTTGGGGGCGATCAGCCCCAGCATTTT.

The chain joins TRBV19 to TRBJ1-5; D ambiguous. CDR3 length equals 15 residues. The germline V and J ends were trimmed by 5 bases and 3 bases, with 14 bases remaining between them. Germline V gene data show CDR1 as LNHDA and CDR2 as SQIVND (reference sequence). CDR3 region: CASSPPGRANQPQHF. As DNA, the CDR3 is TGTGCCAGTAGTCCCCCGGGGAGGGCCAATCAGCCCCAGCATTTT.

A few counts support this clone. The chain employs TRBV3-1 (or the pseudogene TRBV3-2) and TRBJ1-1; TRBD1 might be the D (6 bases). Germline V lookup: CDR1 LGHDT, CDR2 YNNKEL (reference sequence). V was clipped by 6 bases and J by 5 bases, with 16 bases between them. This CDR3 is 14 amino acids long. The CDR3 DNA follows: TGTGCCAGCAGGCCTACAGGGAGGGGGACTGAAGCTTTCTTT. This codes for CASRPTGRGTEAFF.

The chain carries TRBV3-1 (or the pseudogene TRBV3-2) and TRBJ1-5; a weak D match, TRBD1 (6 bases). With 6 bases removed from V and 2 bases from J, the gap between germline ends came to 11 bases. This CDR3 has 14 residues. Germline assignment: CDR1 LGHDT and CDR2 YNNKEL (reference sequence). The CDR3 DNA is TGTGCCAGCAGTCCGGGGGGCGGCAATCAGCCCCAGCATTTT. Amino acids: CASSPGGGNQPQHF.

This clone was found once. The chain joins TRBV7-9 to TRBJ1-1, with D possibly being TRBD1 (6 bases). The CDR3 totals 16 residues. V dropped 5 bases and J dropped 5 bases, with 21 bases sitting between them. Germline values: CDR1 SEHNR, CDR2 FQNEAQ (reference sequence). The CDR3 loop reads CASSQQAGGPGTEAFF. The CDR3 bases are TGTGCCAGCAGCCAGCAAGCGGGGGGGCCAGGAACTGAAGCTTTCTTT.

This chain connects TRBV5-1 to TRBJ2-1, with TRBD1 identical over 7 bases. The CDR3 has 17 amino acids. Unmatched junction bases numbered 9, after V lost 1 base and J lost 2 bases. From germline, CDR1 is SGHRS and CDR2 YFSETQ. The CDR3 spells CASSLLTGTGAYNEQFF. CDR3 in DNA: TGCGCCAGCAGCTTGTTGACAGGAACAGGGGCCTACAATGAGCAGTTCTTC.

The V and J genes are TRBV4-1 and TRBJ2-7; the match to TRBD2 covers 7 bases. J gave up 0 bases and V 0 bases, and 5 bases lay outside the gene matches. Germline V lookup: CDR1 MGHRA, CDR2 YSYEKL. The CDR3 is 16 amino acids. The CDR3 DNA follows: TGCGCCAGCAGCCAAGATACTGGCGGGAGCTCCTACGAGCAGTACTTC. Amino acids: CASSQDTGGSSYEQYF.

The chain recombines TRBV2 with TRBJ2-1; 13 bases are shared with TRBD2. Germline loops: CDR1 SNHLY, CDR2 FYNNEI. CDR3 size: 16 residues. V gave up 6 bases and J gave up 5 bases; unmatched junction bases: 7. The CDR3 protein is CASRETSGRRDNEQFF. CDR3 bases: TGTGCCAGCAGGGAGACTAGCGGGAGGAGGGACAATGAGCAGTTCTTC.

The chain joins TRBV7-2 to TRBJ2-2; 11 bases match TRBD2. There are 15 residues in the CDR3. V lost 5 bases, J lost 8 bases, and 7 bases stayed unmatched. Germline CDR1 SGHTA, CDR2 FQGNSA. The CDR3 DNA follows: TGTGCCAGCAGCCCGGGACTAGCGGAAGGGGGGGAGCTGTTTTTT. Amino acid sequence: CASSPGLAEGGELFF.

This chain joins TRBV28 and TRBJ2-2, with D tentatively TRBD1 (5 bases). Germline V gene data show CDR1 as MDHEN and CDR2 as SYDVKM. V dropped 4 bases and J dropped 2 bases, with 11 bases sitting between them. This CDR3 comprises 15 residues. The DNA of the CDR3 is TGTGCCAGCAGTTATCAGGGTATAAACACCGGGGAGCTGTTTTTT. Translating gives CASSYQGINTGELFF.

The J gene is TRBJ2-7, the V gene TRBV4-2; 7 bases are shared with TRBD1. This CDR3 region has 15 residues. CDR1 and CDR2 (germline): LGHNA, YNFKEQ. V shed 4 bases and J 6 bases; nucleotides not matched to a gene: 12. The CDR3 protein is CASSLIPGQAGEQYF. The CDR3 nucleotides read TGTGCCAGCAGCCTTATTCCAGGACAGGCGGGCGAGCAGTACTTC.

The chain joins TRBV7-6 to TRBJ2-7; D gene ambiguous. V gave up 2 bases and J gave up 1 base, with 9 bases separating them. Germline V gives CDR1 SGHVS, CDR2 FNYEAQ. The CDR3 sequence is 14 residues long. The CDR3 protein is CASSLSGQSYEQYF. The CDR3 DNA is TGTGCCAGCAGCTTATCTGGGCAGTCCTACGAGCAGTACTTC.

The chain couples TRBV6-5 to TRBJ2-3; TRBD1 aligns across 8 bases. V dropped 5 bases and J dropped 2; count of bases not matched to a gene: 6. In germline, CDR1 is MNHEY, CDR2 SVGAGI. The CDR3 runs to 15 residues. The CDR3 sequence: CASSPRQGTTDTQYF. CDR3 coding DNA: TGTGCCAGCAGTCCGCGACAGGGGACCACAGATACGCAGTATTTT.

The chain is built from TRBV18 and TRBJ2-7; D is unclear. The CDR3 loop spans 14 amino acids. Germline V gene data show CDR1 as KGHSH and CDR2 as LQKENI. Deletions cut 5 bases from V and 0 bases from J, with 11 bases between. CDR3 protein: CASSMTQNSYEQYF. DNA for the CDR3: TGTGCCAGCTCAATGACACAGAACTCCTACGAGCAGTACTTC. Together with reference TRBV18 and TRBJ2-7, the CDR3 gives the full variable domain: NAGVMQNPRHLVRRRGQEARLRCSPMKGHSHVYWYRQLPEEGLKFMVYLQKENIIDESGMPKERFSAEFPKEGPSILRIQQVVRGDSAAYFCASSMTQNSYEQYFGPGTRLTVT.

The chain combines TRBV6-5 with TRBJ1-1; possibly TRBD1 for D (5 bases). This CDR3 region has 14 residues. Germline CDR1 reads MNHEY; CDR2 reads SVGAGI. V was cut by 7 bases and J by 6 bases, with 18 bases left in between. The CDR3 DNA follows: TGTGCCAGCACCACCCCTAAAGACAGTCCTGAAGCTTTCTTT. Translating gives CASTTPKDSPEAFF.

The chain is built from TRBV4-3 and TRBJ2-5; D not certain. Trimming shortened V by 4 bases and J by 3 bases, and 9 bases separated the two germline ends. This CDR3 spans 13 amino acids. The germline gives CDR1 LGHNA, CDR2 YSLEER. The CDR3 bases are TGCGCCAGCAGCCGGCAGGAAAAAGAGACCCAGTACTTC. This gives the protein CASSRQEKETQYF.

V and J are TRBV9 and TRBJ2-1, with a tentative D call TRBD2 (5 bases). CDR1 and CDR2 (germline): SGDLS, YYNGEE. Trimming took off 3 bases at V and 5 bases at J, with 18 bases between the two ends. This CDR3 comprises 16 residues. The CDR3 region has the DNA TGTGCCAGCAGCGCCTTTCTCGGCGGGCCAAACAATGAGCAGTTCTTC. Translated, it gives CASSAFLGGPNNEQFF.

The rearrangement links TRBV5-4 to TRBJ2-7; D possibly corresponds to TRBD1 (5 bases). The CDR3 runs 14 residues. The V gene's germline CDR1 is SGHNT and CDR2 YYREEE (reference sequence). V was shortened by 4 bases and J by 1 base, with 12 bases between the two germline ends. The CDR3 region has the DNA TGTGCCAGCAGCCCGTTGGCAGGGTCCTACGAGCAGTACTTC. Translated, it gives CASSPLAGSYEQYF.

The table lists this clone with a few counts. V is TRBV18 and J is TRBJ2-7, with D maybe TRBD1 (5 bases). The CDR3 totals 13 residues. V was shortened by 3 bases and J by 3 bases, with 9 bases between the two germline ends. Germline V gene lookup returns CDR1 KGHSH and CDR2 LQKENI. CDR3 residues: CASSPPGIYEQYF. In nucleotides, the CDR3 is TGTGCCAGCTCACCCCCAGGGATCTACGAGCAGTACTTC. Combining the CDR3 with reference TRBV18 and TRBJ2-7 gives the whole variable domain NAGVMQNPRHLVRRRGQEARLRCSPMKGHSHVYWYRQLPEEGLKFMVYLQKENIIDESGMPKERFSAEFPKEGPSILRIQQVVRGDSAAYFCASSPPGIYEQYFGPGTRLTVT.